One sample yielded the 29 T cell receptor beta chains listed below, sequenced in a study of OX40 agonist ivuxolimab in advanced cancers. Generated by immunoSEQ multiplex PCR, the TCRdb table keeps only in-frame clones and is missing some. Of about 80,000 clones in the sample, 75% to 90% were seen once. This specimen was CD4+ or CD8+ T cells sorted from blood, taken in a trial of the OX40 agonist ivuxolimab. Receptor source: an adult with an advanced solid tumor such as melanoma, head and neck, liver or kidney cancer.

This chain joins TRBV7-3 and TRBJ1-2, with TRBD1 as a possible D gene (6 bases). With 2 bases removed from V and 4 bases from J, the gap between germline ends came to 26 bases. This CDR3 is built from 19 residues. Germline V gives CDR1 SGHTA, CDR2 FQGTGA. CDR3 sequence: CASSLYTPETGLGFYGYTF. The CDR3 DNA follows: TGTGCCAGCAGCTTATATACCCCAGAAACAGGGCTGGGGTTCTATGGCTACACCTTC.

The chain links TRBV4-1 to TRBJ2-3; 8 bases agree with TRBD1. V gave up 4 bases and J gave up 2 bases; unmatched junction bases: 14. Germline CDR1 MGHRA, CDR2 YSYEKL. The CDR3 is made up of 18 amino acids. The CDR3 region has the DNA TGCGCCAGCAGCCGCCAAGTCGGAAGGACAGGGAACACAGATACGCAGTATTTT. It is translated as CASSRQVGRTGNTDTQYF.

This sequence joins TRBV5-1 and TRBJ2-3; 11 bases align to TRBD2. The CDR3 is made up of 16 amino acids. CDR1 and CDR2 from the germline V gene are SGHRS and YFSETQ. Unmatched junction bases numbered 6, after V lost 4 bases and J lost 2 bases. The CDR3 reads CASSPGTSGYTDTQYF. CDR3 in DNA: TGCGCCAGCAGCCCCGGGACTAGCGGATACACAGATACGCAGTATTTT.

This chain links TRBV5-1 with TRBJ2-7; 11 nucleotides align to TRBD2. Germline CDR1 reads SGHRS; CDR2 reads YFSETQ. The V and J ends lost 4 bases and 0 bases, in that order; junction bases with no gene match: 3. This CDR3 region has 15 residues. The CDR3 bases are TGCGCCAGCAGCCGAGGGACTAGCGGCTCCTACGAGCAGTACTTC. This sequence encodes CASSRGTSGSYEQYF. Full variable domain (missing parts from reference TRBV5-1 and TRBJ2-7): KAGVTQTPRYLIKTRGQQVTLSCSPISGHRSVSWYQQTPGQGLQFLFEYFSETQRNKGNFPGRFSGRQFSNSRSEMNVSTLELGDSALYLCASSRGTSGSYEQYFGPGTRLTVT.

The chain employs TRBV5-6 and TRBJ1-5; D is unclear. This CDR3 is 15 amino acids long. V was pared by 0 bases and J by 3 bases, with 10 bases between. From germline, CDR1 is SGHDT and CDR2 YYEEEE. The CDR3, as DNA: TGTGCCAGCAGCTTGGAAGGGCTGCCCAATCAGCCCCAGCATTTT. This translates into CASSLEGLPNQPQHF.

The chain carries TRBV27 and TRBJ2-2; the D gene is possibly TRBD2 (6 bases). With 7 bases removed from V and 2 bases from J, the gap between germline ends came to 17 bases. The CDR3 is 16 amino acids. The V gene's germline CDR1 is MNHEY and CDR2 SMNVEV (reference sequence). The CDR3 DNA is TGTGCCAGCAAATCCGGGGGACGGGTAAACACCGGGGAGCTGTTTTTT. It yields the protein CASKSGGRVNTGELFF.

This clone appeared once. This sequence joins TRBV5-5 and TRBJ2-7; 8 bases are shared with TRBD1. Per the germline V gene, CDR1 is SGHKS and CDR2 is YYEKEE (reference sequence). The length of the CDR3 is 14 residues. The trim removed 2 bases at V and 2 bases at J, leaving 3 bases unmatched. DNA of the CDR3: TGTGCCAGCAGCTTTCAGGGGGCCCCCTACGAGCAGTACTTC. It specifies CASSFQGAPYEQYF.

The genes are TRBV4-1 and TRBJ1-2; D uncertain. The germline V gene has CDR1 MGHRA and CDR2 YSYEKL. This CDR3 is 18 amino acids long. V dropped 3 bases and J dropped 9 bases, with 29 bases sitting between them. The CDR3 nucleotides read TGCGCCAGCAGCCATATTTTTTTGACCCTTAAGGGTAGGGAGCGCTACACCTTC. The encoded protein is CASSHIFLTLKGRERYTF.

The chain links TRBV30 to TRBJ2-7; D is tentatively TRBD1 or TRBD2 (6 bases each). The germline V and J ends were trimmed by 5 bases and 6 bases, with 29 bases remaining between them. The germline V gene has CDR1 GTSNPN and CDR2 SVGIG (reference sequence). This CDR3 contains 17 residues. The CDR3 DNA sequence: TGTGCCTGGTTAGGGGGGAAAGGTGGACTTCGGATCCCCGAGCAGTACTTC. Protein product: CAWLGGKGGLRIPEQYF.

This clone was counted once. The chain uses TRBV5-1 and TRBJ2-2, with no clear D. Between the trimmed V and J ends, which lost 4 bases and 1 base, there was a span of 5 bases. Germline V gives CDR1 SGHRS, CDR2 YFSETQ. This CDR3 contains 13 residues. The CDR3 region is CASSTENTGELFF. The CDR3 DNA is TGCGCCAGCAGCACCGAGAACACCGGGGAGCTGTTTTTT.

J is TRBJ1-2 and V is TRBV30; D is perhaps TRBD1 (5 bases). The V and J ends lost 4 bases and 9 bases respectively, with 18 bases between them. CDR3 length: 13 residues. The germline CDR1 and CDR2 sequences are GTSNPN and SVGIG (reference sequence). DNA for the CDR3: TGTGCCTGGACCCCAGGGCAGGACGTCCGCTACACCTTC. It codes for CAWTPGQDVRYTF.

The J gene is TRBJ2-5, the V gene TRBV27; 9 nucleotides match TRBD1. This CDR3 has 16 residues. Germline V gives CDR1 MNHEY, CDR2 SMNVEV (reference sequence). J gave up 5 bases and V 2 bases, and 9 bases lay outside the gene matches. The CDR3: CASSLRGTGSIETQYF. The CDR3 DNA sequence: TGTGCCAGCAGTTTAAGGGGGACAGGGAGTATTGAGACCCAGTACTTC.

The genes are TRBV5-6 and TRBJ1-1; D unresolved. Trimming took 0 bases from V and 1 from J, leaving 13 bases between them. Germline lookup yields CDR1 SGHDT and CDR2 YYEEEE. The CDR3 totals 16 residues. CDR3 in DNA: TGTGCCAGCAGCTTGGTATCGTGGCAGAAGAACACTGAAGCTTTCTTT. Translating gives CASSLVSWQKNTEAFF.

This clone was recorded only once. The J gene is TRBJ1-2, the V gene TRBV19; no clear D. In germline, CDR1 is LNHDA, CDR2 SQIVND (reference sequence). The CDR3 totals 12 residues. Trimming shortened V by 5 bases and J by 5 bases, and 9 bases separated the two germline ends. CDR3 bases: TGTGCCAGTAGTCGAGGCGAGTATGGCTACACCTTC. Its protein product is CASSRGEYGYTF.

The chain recombines TRBV7-3 with TRBJ1-1; no reliable D call. CDR3 length: 13 amino acids. The V and J ends lost 6 bases and 0 bases respectively, with 8 bases between them. In germline, CDR1 is SGHTA, CDR2 FQGTGA. The CDR3 DNA reads as TGTGCCAGCAGGTCTACAGTGAACACTGAAGCTTTCTTT. Amino acids: CASRSTVNTEAFF. The entire variable domain, with the rest obtained from reference TRBV7-3 and TRBJ1-1, is as follows: GAGVSQTPSNKVTEKGKYVELRCDPISGHTALYWYRQSLGQGPEFLIYFQGTGAADDSGLPNDRFFAVRPEGSVSTLKIQRTERGDSAVYLCASRSTVNTEAFFGQGTRLTVV.

The rearrangement joins TRBV30 to TRBJ1-2; D unresolved. Trimming left V 0 bases short and J 6 bases short, with 8 bases between. CDR3 length: 12 amino acids. Germline V gene sequence: CDR1 GTSNPN, CDR2 SVGIG (reference sequence). The CDR3 DNA reads TGTGCCTGGAGTGTACCGTTTAATGGCTACACCTTC. Translating gives CAWSVPFNGYTF.

This chain connects TRBV18 to TRBJ1-1; 7 bases line up with TRBD1. Per the germline V gene, CDR1 is KGHSH and CDR2 is LQKENI. The CDR3 runs to 12 residues. J lost 11 bases, V lost 3 bases, and 6 bases had no gene match. The CDR3 coding sequence is TGTGCCAGCTCACCGAGACAGGGCACGGCTTTCTTT. It encodes CASSPRQGTAFF.

The V and J genes are TRBV6-6 and TRBJ1-5; a weak D match, TRBD1 (6 bases). Germline CDR1 and CDR2: MNHNY and SVGAGI (reference sequence). V was shortened by 8 bases and J by 3 bases, with 8 bases between the two germline ends. CDR3 length: 12 amino acids. CDR3 sequence (DNA): TGTGCCAGCCACAGGGACAATCAGCCCCAGCATTTT. Translating gives CASHRDNQPQHF.

The chain carries TRBV7-6 and TRBJ2-7; 9 nucleotides match TRBD1. V shed 5 bases and J 6 bases; nucleotides not matched to a gene: 5. Germline CDR1 SGHVS, CDR2 FNYEAQ. The CDR3 length is 13 residues. In DNA form, the CDR3 reads TGTGCCAGCAGCCAGACAGGGGGAGCCGAGCAGTACTTC. Its protein product is CASSQTGGAEQYF.

V gene TRBV18 combines with J gene TRBJ2-7; possible D gene TRBD2, 5 bases. The germline V gene has CDR1 KGHSH and CDR2 LQKENI. The V end lost 2 bases, the J end lost 7 bases, and 15 bases lay between the germline ends. CDR3 length: 14 amino acids. The CDR3 region is CASSPGGGGIEQYF. The DNA of the CDR3 is TGTGCCAGCTCACCAGGAGGAGGAGGTATAGAGCAGTACTTC.

The chain carries TRBV29-1 and TRBJ2-7, with D hard to call. V gave up 6 bases and J gave up 4 bases, with 13 bases separating them. Germline V gene lookup returns CDR1 SQVTM and CDR2 ANQGSEA. The CDR3 is 12 amino acids. Here the CDR3 reads CSVTVTVYEQYF. The CDR3 nucleotides read TGCAGCGTGACCGTCACAGTGTACGAGCAGTACTTC.

This chain links TRBV6-1 with TRBJ2-7; TRBD1 matches 8 bases. The CDR3 length is 13 residues. Trimming cost V 10 bases and J 1 base; bases outside gene matches: 6. The V gene's germline CDR1 is MNHNS and CDR2 SASEGT. Written as DNA, the CDR3 is TGTGCCACACGACAGGGGAGATCCTACGAGCAGTACTTC. Its translation: CATRQGRSYEQYF.

The chain uses TRBV25-1 and TRBJ2-7; 8 bases line up with TRBD2. Germline loops: CDR1 MGHDK, CDR2 SYGVNS. The V gene end was trimmed by 1 base and the J gene end by 0 bases; junction bases not matched to a gene: 8. This CDR3 is built from 17 residues. Written as DNA, the CDR3 is TGTGCCAGCAGTGAATTCGGGCTAGCGGGCGCCTCCTACGAGCAGTACTTC. Residues: CASSEFGLAGASYEQYF.

The V and J genes are TRBV9 and TRBJ1-2, with TRBD1 matching over 9 bases. Germline CDR1 SGDLS, CDR2 YYNGEE. The V gene end was trimmed by 5 bases and the J gene end by 3 bases; junction bases not matched to a gene: 11. The CDR3 is 16 amino acids. The CDR3 nucleotides read TGTGCCAGCAGAAAAGGACAGGGGAAGTTCGACTATGGCTACACCTTC. Translated: CASRKGQGKFDYGYTF.

V and J are TRBV30 and TRBJ2-6; TRBD1 matches 7 bases. CDR3 length equals 16 residues. Germline V gene lookup returns CDR1 GTSNPN and CDR2 SVGIG (reference sequence). Unmatched junction bases numbered 5, after V lost 2 bases and J lost 1 base. DNA of the CDR3: TGTGCCTGGAGTCCGGGACAGACGTCTGGGGCCAACGTCCTGACTTTC. Its protein is CAWSPGQTSGANVLTF.

The V call is TRBV7-2, the J call TRBJ2-7, with a weak D call TRBD2 (5 bases). Trimming cost V 5 bases and J 7 bases, with 12 bases left between them. Germline V gene data show CDR1 as SGHTA and CDR2 as FQGNSA. This CDR3 has 12 residues. In nucleotides, the CDR3 is TGTGCCAGCAGCCGTGGTAGGGAGGAGCAGTACTTC. The encoded protein is CASSRGREEQYF.

The chain employs TRBV6-5 and TRBJ1-1, with 7 positions matching TRBD1. Germline values: CDR1 MNHEY, CDR2 SVGAGI. The CDR3 has 12 amino acids. J was trimmed by 11 bases and V by 5 bases; bases with no gene match: 8. CDR3 DNA: TGTGCCAGCAGTACAACAGGGGAGTGGGCTTTCTTT. This sequence encodes CASSTTGEWAFF.

This chain links TRBV11-2 with TRBJ1-1; D call uncertain. CDR1 and CDR2 (germline): SGHAT, FQNNGV. Trimming stripped 5 bases from V and 0 bases from J, with 7 bases between. CDR3 size: 13 residues. CDR3 region: CASSLKLNTEAFF. In DNA, the CDR3 is TGTGCCAGCAGCCTAAAGTTGAACACTGAAGCTTTCTTT.

This clone was seen once. J is TRBJ1-2 and V is TRBV7-8; weak D call: TRBD1 (5 bases). V lost 3 bases and J lost 2, with 10 bases in between. In germline, CDR1 is SGHVS, CDR2 FQNEAQ. CDR3 size: 14 residues. The CDR3 nucleotides read TGTGCCAGCAGCTTTCACCGGGACAACTATGGCTACACCTTC. This codes for CASSFHRDNYGYTF.